This is a list of T cell receptor beta chains from one sample in a study of spatial heterogeneity in lung cancer. TCRdb re-derived calls from the 5' RACE reads in MiXCR, one entry per CDR3 protein. Of under 85,000 distinct CDR3 sequences in the sample, about 7.8% were seen once. Specimen: PBMCs, collected at surgery. The source of these receptors is a male donor with early-stage non-small cell lung cancer. CDR3s include the opening cysteine and the closing phenylalanine or tryptophan. Fields, in order: V gene, J gene, clone size, D gene, CDR3 protein, CDR3 DNA. The D gene is left open where the match is weak. The size of a clone is reported for some rows only, either as once, few or many, or as a class for expanded clones.

v_call: TRBV28
j_call: TRBJ1-2
clone_size: .
d_call: .
cdr3_aa: CASSLSRINYGYTF
cdr3_nt: TGTGCCAGCAGTTTGTCCCGGATTAACTATGGCTACACCTTC

v_call: TRBV10-3
j_call: TRBJ2-1
clone_size: many
d_call: TRBD2
cdr3_aa: CAITPSGRDVGEQFF
cdr3_nt: TGTGCCATCACGCCTAGCGGGAGGGACGTGGGGGAGCAGTTCTTC

v_call: TRBV29-1
j_call: TRBJ2-2
clone_size: many
d_call: TRBD1
cdr3_aa: CSVITGTGLGGELFF
cdr3_nt: TGCAGCGTTATAACCGGGACAGGGCTGGGCGGGGAGCTGTTTTTT

v_call: TRBV20-1
j_call: TRBJ2-1
clone_size: few
d_call: TRBD2
cdr3_aa: CSASGTSGGGAYNEQFF
cdr3_nt: TGCAGTGCGTCCGGGACTAGCGGTGGGGGCGCCTACAATGAGCAGTTCTTC

v_call: TRBV19
j_call: TRBJ2-1
clone_size: many
d_call: .
cdr3_aa: CASGDIRLDNEQFF
cdr3_nt: TGTGCCAGCGGCGATATCAGGCTCGACAATGAGCAGTTCTTC

v_call: TRBV29-1
j_call: TRBJ1-1
clone_size: many
d_call: .
cdr3_aa: CSASVRLENTEAFF
cdr3_nt: TGCAGCGCCTCGGTTCGACTAGAGAACACTGAAGCTTTCTTT

v_call: TRBV30
j_call: TRBJ1-2
clone_size: many
d_call: .
cdr3_aa: CAWSARGAEIIGGYTF
cdr3_nt: TGTGCCTGGAGTGCCAGGGGCGCGGAAATTATAGGCGGCTACACCTTC

v_call: TRBV4-1
j_call: TRBJ1-2
clone_size: many
d_call: .
cdr3_aa: CASSQVDRPYYGYTF
cdr3_nt: TGCGCCAGCAGCCAAGTGGACCGACCCTACTATGGCTACACCTTC

v_call: TRBV5-4
j_call: TRBJ1-2
clone_size: .
d_call: TRBD1
cdr3_aa: CASSLGDSQNYGYTF
cdr3_nt: TGTGCCAGCAGCTTGGGGGACAGTCAAAACTATGGCTACACCTTC

v_call: TRBV2
j_call: TRBJ2-4
clone_size: many
d_call: TRBD2
cdr3_aa: CASTEFGTSKNIQYF
cdr3_nt: TGTGCCAGCACTGAGTTTGGGACTAGCAAAAACATTCAGTACTTC

v_call: TRBV18
j_call: TRBJ2-7
clone_size: many
d_call: .
cdr3_aa: CASSPDSGIHEQYF
cdr3_nt: TGTGCCAGCTCACCGGACAGTGGGATCCACGAGCAGTACTTC

v_call: TRBV9
j_call: TRBJ2-7
clone_size: many
d_call: .
cdr3_aa: CASSVDQGTWGLYEQYF
cdr3_nt: TGTGCCAGCAGCGTAGATCAGGGAACCTGGGGCCTCTACGAGCAGTACTTC

v_call: TRBV7-9
j_call: TRBJ2-2
clone_size: many
d_call: .
cdr3_aa: CASSQNRATGELFF
cdr3_nt: TGTGCCAGCAGCCAAAACAGGGCCACCGGGGAGCTGTTTTTT

v_call: TRBV3-1
j_call: TRBJ2-6
clone_size: many
d_call: TRBD1
cdr3_aa: CASSNRGRLSGANVLTF
cdr3_nt: TGTGCCAGCAGCAACAGGGGGCGATTATCTGGGGCCAACGTCCTGACTTTC

v_call: TRBV12-3/TRBV12-4
j_call: TRBJ1-2
clone_size: many
d_call: .
cdr3_aa: CASRDLQGSAF
cdr3_nt: TGTGCCAGCAGAGACCTACAGGGATCGGCCTTC

v_call: TRBV29-1
j_call: TRBJ1-1
clone_size: many
d_call: TRBD1
cdr3_aa: CSVDNRGRGTEAFF
cdr3_nt: TGCAGCGTAGATAACAGGGGAAGAGGGACTGAAGCTTTCTTT

v_call: TRBV7-8
j_call: TRBJ1-5
clone_size: few
d_call: .
cdr3_aa: CASSLAGALEQPQHF
cdr3_nt: TGTGCCAGCAGCTTGGCGGGGGCTCTCGAACAGCCCCAGCATTTT

v_call: TRBV6-2/TRBV6-3
j_call: TRBJ2-7
clone_size: .
d_call: .
cdr3_aa: CASGLPRGALSYEQYF
cdr3_nt: TGTGCCAGCGGCCTCCCGAGGGGAGCGCTCTCCTACGAGCAGTACTTC

v_call: TRBV6-6
j_call: TRBJ2-3
clone_size: .
d_call: .
cdr3_aa: CAVAASSAPDTQYF
cdr3_nt: TGTGCTGTCGCGGCTAGCAGTGCCCCAGATACGCAGTATTTT

v_call: TRBV7-2
j_call: TRBJ2-1
clone_size: few
d_call: TRBD2
cdr3_aa: CASSRAGGGYNEQFF
cdr3_nt: TGTGCCAGCAGTAGAGCGGGAGGTGGATACAATGAGCAGTTCTTC

v_call: TRBV4-2
j_call: TRBJ1-5
clone_size: many
d_call: .
cdr3_aa: CASSQDPDVQPQHF
cdr3_nt: TGTGCCAGCAGCCAAGATCCCGACGTTCAGCCCCAGCATTTT

v_call: TRBV15
j_call: TRBJ2-2
clone_size: many
d_call: TRBD2
cdr3_aa: CATSRDSGGTGELFF
cdr3_nt: TGTGCCACCAGCAGAGATTCGGGGGGCACCGGGGAGCTGTTTTTT

v_call: TRBV5-1
j_call: TRBJ1-2
clone_size: many
d_call: .
cdr3_aa: CASSSEPQTHYGYTF
cdr3_nt: TGCGCCAGCAGCTCAGAACCCCAGACCCACTATGGCTACACCTTC

v_call: TRBV5-1
j_call: TRBJ1-1
clone_size: many
d_call: .
cdr3_aa: CASSYDSNTEAFF
cdr3_nt: TGCGCCAGCAGCTACGACAGTAACACTGAAGCTTTCTTT

v_call: TRBV20-1
j_call: TRBJ2-7
clone_size: few
d_call: TRBD1
cdr3_aa: CSAQPSDRAESYEQYF
cdr3_nt: TGCAGTGCTCAACCATCTGACAGGGCTGAAAGCTACGAGCAGTACTTC

v_call: TRBV12-3/TRBV12-4
j_call: TRBJ2-1
clone_size: .
d_call: .
cdr3_aa: CASSPGLRNEQFF
cdr3_nt: TGTGCCAGCAGTCCCGGCCTAAGAAATGAGCAGTTCTTC

v_call: TRBV24-1
j_call: TRBJ2-7
clone_size: many
d_call: .
cdr3_aa: CATSDSYEQYF
cdr3_nt: TGTGCCACCAGTGATTCCTACGAGCAGTACTTC

v_call: TRBV5-6
j_call: TRBJ1-1
clone_size: many
d_call: .
cdr3_aa: CASSLIMRGNTEAFF
cdr3_nt: TGTGCCAGCAGCTTGATAATGAGGGGGAACACTGAAGCTTTCTTT

v_call: TRBV25-1
j_call: TRBJ1-4
clone_size: .
d_call: TRBD1
cdr3_aa: CAAGQGLTNEKLFF
cdr3_nt: TGTGCCGCCGGACAGGGACTAACTAATGAAAAACTGTTTTTT

v_call: TRBV6-2/TRBV6-3
j_call: TRBJ2-3
clone_size: few
d_call: TRBD1
cdr3_aa: CASSQGQVLDTQYF
cdr3_nt: TGTGCCAGCAGTCAAGGACAGGTTTTGGATACGCAGTATTTT

v_call: TRBV20-1
j_call: TRBJ2-3
clone_size: .
d_call: TRBD2
cdr3_aa: CSASGLAGALSTDTQYF
cdr3_nt: TGCAGTGCCTCGGGACTAGCGGGAGCCCTCAGCACAGATACGCAGTATTTT

v_call: TRBV29-1
j_call: TRBJ1-1
clone_size: many
d_call: TRBD1
cdr3_aa: CSVDRGKGTEAFF
cdr3_nt: TGCAGCGTTGACAGGGGGAAGGGAACTGAAGCTTTCTTT

v_call: TRBV7-9
j_call: TRBJ2-1
clone_size: medium-sized
d_call: .
cdr3_aa: CASSFRDFGDNEQFF
cdr3_nt: TGTGCCAGCAGCTTTCGGGACTTCGGTGACAATGAGCAGTTCTTC

v_call: TRBV29-1
j_call: TRBJ2-3
clone_size: many
d_call: .
cdr3_aa: CSVVGADTQYF
cdr3_nt: TGCAGCGTTGTCGGTGCAGATACGCAGTATTTT

v_call: TRBV12-3/TRBV12-4
j_call: TRBJ1-6
clone_size: many
d_call: .
cdr3_aa: CASSRTHSLHF
cdr3_nt: TGTGCCAGCAGTCGGACCCACAGCCTCCACTTT

v_call: TRBV5-1
j_call: TRBJ1-1
clone_size: few
d_call: TRBD1
cdr3_aa: CASSSETGVNTEAFF
cdr3_nt: TGCGCCAGCAGCTCAGAGACAGGGGTGAACACTGAAGCTTTCTTT

v_call: TRBV20-1
j_call: TRBJ2-2
clone_size: many
d_call: TRBD2
cdr3_aa: CSARPSGRADTGELFF
cdr3_nt: TGCAGTGCTAGGCCTAGCGGGAGGGCCGACACCGGGGAGCTGTTTTTT

v_call: TRBV9
j_call: TRBJ1-2
clone_size: few
d_call: .
cdr3_aa: CASSVASRTNGYTF
cdr3_nt: TGTGCCAGCAGCGTAGCTAGCAGGACCAATGGCTACACCTTC

v_call: TRBV5-1
j_call: TRBJ2-3
clone_size: many
d_call: .
cdr3_aa: CASARVSTDTQYF
cdr3_nt: TGCGCCAGCGCGCGGGTTAGCACAGATACGCAGTATTTT

v_call: TRBV20-1
j_call: TRBJ1-5
clone_size: many
d_call: .
cdr3_aa: CSASRGNSNQPQHF
cdr3_nt: TGCAGTGCTAGTCGCGGCAATAGCAATCAGCCCCAGCATTTT

v_call: TRBV9
j_call: TRBJ2-1
clone_size: .
d_call: .
cdr3_aa: CASALFSSYNEQFF
cdr3_nt: TGTGCCAGCGCTTTGTTTAGCTCCTACAATGAGCAGTTCTTC

v_call: TRBV30
j_call: TRBJ1-2
clone_size: many
d_call: .
cdr3_aa: CAWSVRSSRRYGYTF
cdr3_nt: TGTGCCTGGAGTGTACGTTCCTCCCGGAGGTATGGCTACACCTTC

v_call: TRBV15
j_call: TRBJ2-1
clone_size: many
d_call: TRBD2
cdr3_aa: CATSGGTSPYNEQFF
cdr3_nt: TGTGCCACCAGCGGGGGGACTAGTCCGTACAATGAGCAGTTCTTC

v_call: TRBV21-1
j_call: TRBJ1-1
clone_size: many
d_call: .
cdr3_aa: CASSKAKSGTGVFF
cdr3_nt: TGTGCCAGCAGCAAAGCAAAATCCGGGACAGGGGTTTTCTTT

v_call: TRBV6-5
j_call: TRBJ1-3
clone_size: .
d_call: .
cdr3_aa: CASARSSGNTIYF
cdr3_nt: TGTGCCAGCGCGCGTTCCTCTGGAAACACCATATATTTT

v_call: TRBV2
j_call: TRBJ1-2
clone_size: .
d_call: .
cdr3_aa: CASLRLGRPYGYTF
cdr3_nt: TGTGCCAGCCTGAGATTGGGGCGACCTTATGGCTACACCTTC

v_call: TRBV10-3
j_call: TRBJ1-5
clone_size: many
d_call: .
cdr3_aa: CATREANQPQHF
cdr3_nt: TGTGCCACCCGGGAAGCGAATCAGCCCCAGCATTTT

v_call: TRBV20-1
j_call: TRBJ2-1
clone_size: many
d_call: .
cdr3_aa: CSARTVLSSYNEQFF
cdr3_nt: TGCAGTGCTAGGACCGTCTTGAGCTCCTACAATGAGCAGTTCTTC

v_call: TRBV2
j_call: TRBJ2-7
clone_size: many
d_call: TRBD2
cdr3_aa: CASRRTSGSSNEQYF
cdr3_nt: TGTGCCAGCAGGAGGACTAGCGGGAGTAGTAACGAGCAGTACTTC

v_call: TRBV27
j_call: TRBJ2-6
clone_size: .
d_call: .
cdr3_aa: CASSLLRSGANVLTF
cdr3_nt: TGTGCCAGCAGTTTACTCAGATCTGGGGCCAACGTCCTGACTTTC